Sequencing of this TCR beta chain was carried out in a study of blood T cell repertoires in COVID-19. Cohort 3 recovered donors had two negative PCRs, clearance, or symptom resolution. The CDR3 consists of 13 residues. With V trimmed by 4 bases and J by 6 bases, 3 bases remained unmatched. Methods used by the authors: Researchers report that nucleated cell counts were estimated from reference gene primer amplification. Sequencing was performed with immunoSEQ multiplex PCR; in TCRdb, only in-frame clones are kept and a portion is missing. The DNA was the basis for D and trimming; V, J and clone size are from that table. Of about 300,000 clones listed, approximately 90% are singletons.

The chain employs TRBV12-3 or TRBV12-4 and TRBJ1-5, with 7 bases that match TRBD1. The source is a young woman who had recovered from COVID-19. The sequencing sample was made of PBMCs or T cells enriched from blood (not recorded which). CDR3 in amino acids: CASSWQGGQPQHF. The CDR3 bases are TGTGCCAGCAGTTGGCAGGGGGGTCAGCCCCAGCATTTT.